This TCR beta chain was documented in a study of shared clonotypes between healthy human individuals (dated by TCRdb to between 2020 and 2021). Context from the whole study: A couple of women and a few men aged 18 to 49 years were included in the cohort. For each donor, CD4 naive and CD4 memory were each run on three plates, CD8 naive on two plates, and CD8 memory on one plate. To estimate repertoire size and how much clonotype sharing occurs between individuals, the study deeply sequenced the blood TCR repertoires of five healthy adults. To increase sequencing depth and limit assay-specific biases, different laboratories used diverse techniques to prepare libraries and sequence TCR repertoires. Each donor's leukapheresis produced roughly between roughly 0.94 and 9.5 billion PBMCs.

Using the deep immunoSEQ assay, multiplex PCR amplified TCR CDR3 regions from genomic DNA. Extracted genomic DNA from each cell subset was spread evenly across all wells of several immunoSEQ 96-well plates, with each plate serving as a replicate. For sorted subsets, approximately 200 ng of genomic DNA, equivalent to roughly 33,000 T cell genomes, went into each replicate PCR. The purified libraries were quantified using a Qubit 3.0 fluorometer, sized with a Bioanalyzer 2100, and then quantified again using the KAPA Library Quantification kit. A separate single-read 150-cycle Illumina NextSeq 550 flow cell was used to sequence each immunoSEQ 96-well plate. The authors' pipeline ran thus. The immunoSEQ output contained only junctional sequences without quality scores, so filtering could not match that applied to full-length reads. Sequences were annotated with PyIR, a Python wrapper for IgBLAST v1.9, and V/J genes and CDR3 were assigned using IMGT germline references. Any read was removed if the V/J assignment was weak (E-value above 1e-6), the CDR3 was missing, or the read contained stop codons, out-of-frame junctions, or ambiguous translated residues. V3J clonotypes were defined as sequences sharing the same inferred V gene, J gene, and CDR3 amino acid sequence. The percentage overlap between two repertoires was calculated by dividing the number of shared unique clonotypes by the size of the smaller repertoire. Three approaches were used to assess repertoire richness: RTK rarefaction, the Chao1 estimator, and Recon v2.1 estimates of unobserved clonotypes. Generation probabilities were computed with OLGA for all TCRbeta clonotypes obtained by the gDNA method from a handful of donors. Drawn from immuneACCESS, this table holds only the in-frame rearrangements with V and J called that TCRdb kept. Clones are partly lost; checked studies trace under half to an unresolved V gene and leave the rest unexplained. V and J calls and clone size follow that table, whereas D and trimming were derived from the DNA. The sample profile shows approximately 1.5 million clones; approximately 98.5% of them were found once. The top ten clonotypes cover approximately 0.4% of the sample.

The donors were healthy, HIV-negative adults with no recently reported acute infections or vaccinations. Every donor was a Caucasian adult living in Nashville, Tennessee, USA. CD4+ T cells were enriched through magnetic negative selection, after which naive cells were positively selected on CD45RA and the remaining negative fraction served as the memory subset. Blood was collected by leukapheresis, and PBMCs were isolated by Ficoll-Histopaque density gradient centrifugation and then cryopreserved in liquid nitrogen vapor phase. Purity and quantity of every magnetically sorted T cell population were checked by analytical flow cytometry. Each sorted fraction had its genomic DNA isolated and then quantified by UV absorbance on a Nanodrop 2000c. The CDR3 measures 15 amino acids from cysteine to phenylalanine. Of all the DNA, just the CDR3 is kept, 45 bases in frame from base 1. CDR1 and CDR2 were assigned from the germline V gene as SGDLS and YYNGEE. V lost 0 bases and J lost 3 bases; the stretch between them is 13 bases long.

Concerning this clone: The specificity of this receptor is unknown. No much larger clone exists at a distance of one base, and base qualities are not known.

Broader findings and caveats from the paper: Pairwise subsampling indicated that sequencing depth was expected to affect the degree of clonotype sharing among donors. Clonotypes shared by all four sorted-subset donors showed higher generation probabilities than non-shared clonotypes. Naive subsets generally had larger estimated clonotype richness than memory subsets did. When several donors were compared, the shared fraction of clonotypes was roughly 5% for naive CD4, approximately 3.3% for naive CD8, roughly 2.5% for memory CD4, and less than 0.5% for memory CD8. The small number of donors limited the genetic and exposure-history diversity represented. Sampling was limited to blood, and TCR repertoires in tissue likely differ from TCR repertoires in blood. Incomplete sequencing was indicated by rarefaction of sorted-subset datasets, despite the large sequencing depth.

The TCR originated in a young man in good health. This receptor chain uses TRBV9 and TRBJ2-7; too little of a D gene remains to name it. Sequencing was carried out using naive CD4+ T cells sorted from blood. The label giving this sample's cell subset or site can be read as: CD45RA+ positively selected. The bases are TGTGCCAGCAGCGTAGGAGTTGTTTCGCTCTACGAGCAGTACTTC. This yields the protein CASSVGVVSLYEQYF. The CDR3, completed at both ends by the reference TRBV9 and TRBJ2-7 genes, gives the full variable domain DSGVTQTPKHLITATGQRVTLRCSPRSGDLSVYWYQQSLDQGLQFLIQYYNGEERAKGNILERFSAQQFPDLHSELNLSSLELGDSALYFCASSVGVVSLYEQYFGPGTRLTVT.